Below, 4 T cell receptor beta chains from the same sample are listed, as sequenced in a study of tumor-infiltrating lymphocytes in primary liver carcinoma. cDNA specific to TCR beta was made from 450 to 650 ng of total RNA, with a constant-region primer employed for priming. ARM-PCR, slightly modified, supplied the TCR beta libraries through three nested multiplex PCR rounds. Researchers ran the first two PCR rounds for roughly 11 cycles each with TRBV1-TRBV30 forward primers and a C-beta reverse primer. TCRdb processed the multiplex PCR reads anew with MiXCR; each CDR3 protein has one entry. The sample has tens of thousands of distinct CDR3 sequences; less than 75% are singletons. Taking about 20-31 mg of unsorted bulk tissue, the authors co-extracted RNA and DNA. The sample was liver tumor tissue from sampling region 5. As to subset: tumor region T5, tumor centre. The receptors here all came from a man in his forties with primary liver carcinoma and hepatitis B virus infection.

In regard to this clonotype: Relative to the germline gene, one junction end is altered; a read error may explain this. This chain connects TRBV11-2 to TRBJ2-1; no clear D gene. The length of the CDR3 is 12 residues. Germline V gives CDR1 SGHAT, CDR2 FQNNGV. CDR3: CASGLGISEQFF. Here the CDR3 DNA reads TGTGCCAGCGGCTTGGGGATAAGTGAGCAGTTCTTC. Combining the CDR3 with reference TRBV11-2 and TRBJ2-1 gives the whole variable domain EAGVAQSPRYKIIEKRQSVAFWCNPISGHATLYWYQQILGQGPKLLIQFQNNGVVDDSQLPKDRFSAERLKGVDSTLKIQPAKLEDSAVYLCASGLGISEQFFGPGTRLTVL.

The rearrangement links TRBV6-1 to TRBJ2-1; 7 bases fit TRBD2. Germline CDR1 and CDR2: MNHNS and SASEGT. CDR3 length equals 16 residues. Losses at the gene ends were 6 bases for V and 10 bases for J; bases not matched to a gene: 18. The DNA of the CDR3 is TGTGCCAGCAGCGAGAGCCCGGGAGGAGTAACCAAAGAGCAGTTCTTC. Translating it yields CASSESPGGVTKEQFF.

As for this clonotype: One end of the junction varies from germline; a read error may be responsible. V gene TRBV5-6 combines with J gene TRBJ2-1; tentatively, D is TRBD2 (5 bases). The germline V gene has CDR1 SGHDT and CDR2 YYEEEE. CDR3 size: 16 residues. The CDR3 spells CASSLEGASSYNDQFF. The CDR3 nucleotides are TGTGCCAGCAGCTTGGAGGGAGCAAGCTCCTACAATGACCAGTTCTTC.

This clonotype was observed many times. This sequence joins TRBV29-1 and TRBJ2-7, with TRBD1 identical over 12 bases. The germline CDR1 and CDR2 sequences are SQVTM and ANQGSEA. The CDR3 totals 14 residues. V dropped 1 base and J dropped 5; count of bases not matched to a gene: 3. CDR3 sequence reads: CSVEGDRGPNEQYF. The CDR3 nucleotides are TGCAGCGTTGAAGGGGACAGGGGGCCGAACGAGCAGTACTTC.